The T cell receptor (beta chain) described here comes from a study of cytomegalovirus exposure and HLA in healthy donors. Whole-study findings and limits: In vitro work confirmed that a few CMV-associated chains recognize CMV antigens. Most TCR sequences were rare, but some public TCRs occurred in many donors.

TCRdb's copy holds only in-frame clones and misses some; the assay was immunoSEQ multiplex PCR. Seen here are some 110,000 clones, around 86% observed once, and the top ten hold around 5.1%. About this clone: What it recognizes is unknown.

The CDR3 has 15 amino acids. V was trimmed by 3 bases and J by 0 bases, leaving 9 bases between them. Germline lookup yields CDR1 SNHLY and CDR2 FYNNEI. The chain has TRBV2 and TRBJ2-1; tentatively, D is TRBD2 (5 bases). The clonotype comes from a man younger than 30 in good health and CMV-seronegative. Sequenced: PBMCs. As DNA, the CDR3 is TGTGCCAGCAGTGAGGTAGCGAGCTCCTACAATGAGCAGTTCTTC. Amino acids: CASSEVASSYNEQFF.